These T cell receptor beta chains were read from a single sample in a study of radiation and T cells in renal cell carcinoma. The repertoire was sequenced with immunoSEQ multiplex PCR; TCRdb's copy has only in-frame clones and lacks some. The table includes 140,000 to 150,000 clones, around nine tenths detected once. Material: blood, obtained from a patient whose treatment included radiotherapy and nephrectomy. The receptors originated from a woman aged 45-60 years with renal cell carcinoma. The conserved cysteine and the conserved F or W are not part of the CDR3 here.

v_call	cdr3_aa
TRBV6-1	ASSEARRGQYEQY
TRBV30	AWRKGRPELLLNQPQH
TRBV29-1	SVEGGGIYGYT
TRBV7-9	ASSLVRGLSHQPQH
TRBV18	ASSPPSGGDGYT
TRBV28	ASSFGNGELF
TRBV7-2	ASSPRGNTEAF
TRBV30	AWSVTLGTVYGYT
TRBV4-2	ASSQAWGTEYEQY
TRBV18	ASSPRTSKNEQY
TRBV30	AWGFKLETQY
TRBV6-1	ASNDRGQVNTEAF
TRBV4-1	ASSQDGSGFETQY
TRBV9	ASNRDGTEAF
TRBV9	ASSTRQVGRSGYT
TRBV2	ASSDRSSSYNSPLH